This T cell receptor beta chain is from a study of graft-versus-host responses after intestinal transplantation. Study at large: Grafts were multivisceral, liver-intestinal, or isolated intestinal. Tacrolimus and steroids were given for 2 to 4 years to all recipients after anti-thymocyte globulin induction.

Per the germline V gene, CDR1 is SGHVS and CDR2 is FQNEAQ. The CDR3 runs to 15 residues. V shed 6 bases and J 2 bases; nucleotides not matched to a gene: 8. TCRdb's copy holds only in-frame clones and misses some; the assay was immunoSEQ multiplex PCR. The sample has 93,000 or so clones, over 85% seen once. This clone was picked up one time. Its cognate antigen is unknown. This material consisted of unstimulated CD8+ T cells sorted from spleen or lymph node cells, taken before intestinal transplant. This TCR was sampled from a human donor who received an intestinal transplant. The genes are TRBV7-8 and TRBJ1-2, with 8 bases identical to TRBD1. The CDR3 sequence is CASSFGGQENYGYTF. As DNA, the CDR3 is TGTGCCAGCAGTTTCGGGGGACAGGAGAACTATGGCTACACCTTC. The full variable domain, in which reference TRBV7-8 and TRBJ1-2 provide the parts outside the CDR3, is GAGVSQSPRYKVAKRGQDVALRCDPISGHVSLFWYQQALGQGPEFLTYFQNEAQLDKSGLPSDRFFAERPEGSVSTLKIQRTQQEDSAVYLCASSFGGQENYGYTFGSGTRLTVV.